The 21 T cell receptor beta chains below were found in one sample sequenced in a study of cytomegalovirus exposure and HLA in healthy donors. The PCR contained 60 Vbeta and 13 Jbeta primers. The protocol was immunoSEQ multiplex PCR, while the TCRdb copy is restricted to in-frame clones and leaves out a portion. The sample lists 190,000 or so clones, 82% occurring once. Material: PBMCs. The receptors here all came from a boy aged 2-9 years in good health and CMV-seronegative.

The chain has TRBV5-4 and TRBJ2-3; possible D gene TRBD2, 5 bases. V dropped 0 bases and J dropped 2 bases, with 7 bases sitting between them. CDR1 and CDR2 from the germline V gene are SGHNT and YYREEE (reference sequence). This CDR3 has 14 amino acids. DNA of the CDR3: TGTGCCAGCAGCTTGGGACTACACACAGATACGCAGTATTTT. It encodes CASSLGLHTDTQYF.

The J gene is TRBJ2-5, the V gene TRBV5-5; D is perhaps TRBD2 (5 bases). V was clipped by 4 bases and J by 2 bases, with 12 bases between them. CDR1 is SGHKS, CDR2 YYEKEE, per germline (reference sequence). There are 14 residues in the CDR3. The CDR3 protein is CASSPNSGQETQYF. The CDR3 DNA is TGTGCCAGCAGCCCTAATTCGGGGCAAGAGACCCAGTACTTC.

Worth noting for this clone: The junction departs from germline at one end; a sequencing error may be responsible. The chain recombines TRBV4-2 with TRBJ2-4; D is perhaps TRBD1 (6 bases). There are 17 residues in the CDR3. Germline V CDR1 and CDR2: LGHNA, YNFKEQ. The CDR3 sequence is CASRQGVAGSGDSIQYF. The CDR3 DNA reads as TGTGCCAGCAGGCAAGGGGTAGCAGGATCAGGGGATAGCATTCAGTACTTC.

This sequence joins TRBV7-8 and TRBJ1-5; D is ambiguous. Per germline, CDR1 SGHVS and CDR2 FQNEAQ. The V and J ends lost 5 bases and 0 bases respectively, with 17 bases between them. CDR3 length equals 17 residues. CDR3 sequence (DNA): TGTGCCAGCAGCCCTACTCTGGGAGATCATAGCAATCAGCCCCAGCATTTT. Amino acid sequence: CASSPTLGDHSNQPQHF.

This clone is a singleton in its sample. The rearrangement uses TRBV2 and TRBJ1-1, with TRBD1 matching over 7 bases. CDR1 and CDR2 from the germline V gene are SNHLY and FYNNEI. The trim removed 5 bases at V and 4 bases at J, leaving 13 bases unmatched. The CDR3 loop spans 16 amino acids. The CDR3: CASSPRTGGAGTEAFF. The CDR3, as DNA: TGTGCCAGCAGTCCCCGGACAGGCGGCGCGGGCACTGAAGCTTTCTTT.

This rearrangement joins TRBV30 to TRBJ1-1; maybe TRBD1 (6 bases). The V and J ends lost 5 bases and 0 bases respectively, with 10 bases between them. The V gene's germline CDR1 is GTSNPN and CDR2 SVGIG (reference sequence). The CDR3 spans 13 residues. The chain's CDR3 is CAWAGQMNTEAFF. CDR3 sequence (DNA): TGTGCCTGGGCCGGACAGATGAACACTGAAGCTTTCTTT.

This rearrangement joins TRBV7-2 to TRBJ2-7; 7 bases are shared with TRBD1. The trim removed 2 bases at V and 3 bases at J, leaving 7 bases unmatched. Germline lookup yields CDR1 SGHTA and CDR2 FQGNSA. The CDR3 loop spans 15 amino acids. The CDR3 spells CASSLKPGQNYEQYF. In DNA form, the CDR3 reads TGTGCCAGCAGCTTAAAACCGGGACAGAACTACGAGCAGTACTTC.

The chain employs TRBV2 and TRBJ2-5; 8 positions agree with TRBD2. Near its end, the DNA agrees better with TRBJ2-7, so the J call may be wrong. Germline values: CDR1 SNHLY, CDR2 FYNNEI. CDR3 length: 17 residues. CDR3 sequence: CASTYLGGAGDPYEQYF. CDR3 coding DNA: TGTGCCAGCACCTACCTGGGGGGAGCGGGGGATCCCTACGAGCAGTACTTC.

CDR3 amino acids: CASSPGQISYEQYF. The DNA for the CDR3 is TGTGCCAGCAGCCCGGGACAGATCTCCTACGAGCAGTACTTC. V is TRBV5-6 and J is TRBJ2-7; 7 bases map to TRBD1. This CDR3 has 14 residues. V shed 4 bases, J shed 0 bases, and the junction held 4 bases outside the gene matches. In germline, CDR1 is SGHDT, CDR2 YYEEEE.

CDR3 residues: CASSQTDRGDDEKLFF. CDR3 coding DNA: TGTGCCAGCAGCCAGACCGACAGGGGTGATGATGAAAAACTGTTTTTT. The chain links TRBV4-2 to TRBJ1-4; 8 bases agree with TRBD1. The CDR3 length is 16 residues. The J segment lost 6 bases and the V segment lost 3 bases, leaving 9 bases of the junction unmatched. CDR1 and CDR2 from the germline V gene are LGHNA and YNFKEQ.

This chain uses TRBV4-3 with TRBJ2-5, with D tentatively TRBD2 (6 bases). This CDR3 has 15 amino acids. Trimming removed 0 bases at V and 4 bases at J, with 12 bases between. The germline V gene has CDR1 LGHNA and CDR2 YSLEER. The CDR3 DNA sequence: TGCGCCAGCAGCCAAGATTCGGAGGGCGGAGAGACCCAGTACTTC. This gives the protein CASSQDSEGGETQYF.

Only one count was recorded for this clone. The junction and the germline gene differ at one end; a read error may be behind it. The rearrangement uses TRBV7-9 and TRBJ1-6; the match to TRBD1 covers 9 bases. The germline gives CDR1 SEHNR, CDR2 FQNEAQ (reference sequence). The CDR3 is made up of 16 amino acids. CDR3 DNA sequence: TGTTCCAGCAGCTTAGCGGGACAGGGAAATAATTCACCCCTCCACTTT. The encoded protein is CSSSLAGQGNNSPLHF.

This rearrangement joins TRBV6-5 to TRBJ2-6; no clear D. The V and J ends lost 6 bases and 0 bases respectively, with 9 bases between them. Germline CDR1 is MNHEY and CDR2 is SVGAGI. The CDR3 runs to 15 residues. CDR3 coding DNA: TGTGCCAGCAGGCCCGCTAGCTCTGGGGCCAACGTCCTGACTTTC. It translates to CASRPASSGANVLTF.

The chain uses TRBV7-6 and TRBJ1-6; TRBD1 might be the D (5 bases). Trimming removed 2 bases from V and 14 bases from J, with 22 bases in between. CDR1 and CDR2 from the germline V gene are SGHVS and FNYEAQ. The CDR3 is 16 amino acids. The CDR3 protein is CASSLTSQAGIWALHF. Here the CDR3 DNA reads TGTGCCAGCAGCTTAACTAGCCAGGCAGGGATTTGGGCCCTCCACTTT.

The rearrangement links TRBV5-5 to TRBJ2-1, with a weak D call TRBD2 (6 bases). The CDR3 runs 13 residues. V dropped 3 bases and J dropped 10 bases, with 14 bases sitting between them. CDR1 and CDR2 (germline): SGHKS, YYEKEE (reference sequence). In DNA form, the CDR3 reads TGTGCCAGCAGCTCCGACCTTAGCGGCGAGCAGTTCTTC. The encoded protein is CASSSDLSGEQFF.

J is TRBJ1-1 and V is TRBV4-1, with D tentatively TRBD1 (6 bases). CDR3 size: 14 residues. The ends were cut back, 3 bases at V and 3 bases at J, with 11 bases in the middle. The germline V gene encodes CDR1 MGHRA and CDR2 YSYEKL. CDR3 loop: CASSQRQGYTEAFF. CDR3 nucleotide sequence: TGCGCCAGCAGCCAGCGCCAGGGGTACACTGAAGCTTTCTTT.

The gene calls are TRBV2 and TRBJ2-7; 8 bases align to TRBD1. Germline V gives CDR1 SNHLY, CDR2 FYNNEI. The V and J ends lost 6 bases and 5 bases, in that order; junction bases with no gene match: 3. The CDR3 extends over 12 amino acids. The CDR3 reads CASREDRDEQYF. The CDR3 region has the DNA TGTGCCAGCAGGGAGGACAGGGACGAGCAGTACTTC.

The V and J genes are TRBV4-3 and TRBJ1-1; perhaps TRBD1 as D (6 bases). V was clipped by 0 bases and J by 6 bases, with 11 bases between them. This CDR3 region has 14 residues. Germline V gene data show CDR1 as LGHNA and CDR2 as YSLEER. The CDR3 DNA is TGCGCCAGCAGCCAAGATGGGGGGGCCCCTGAAGCTTTCTTT. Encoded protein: CASSQDGGAPEAFF.

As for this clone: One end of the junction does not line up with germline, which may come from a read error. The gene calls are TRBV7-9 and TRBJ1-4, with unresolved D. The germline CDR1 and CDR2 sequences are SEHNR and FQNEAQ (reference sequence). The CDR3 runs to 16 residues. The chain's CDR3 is CSSSSIGGREAEKLFF. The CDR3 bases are TGTTCCAGCAGCTCTATAGGTGGGAGGGAGGCTGAAAAACTGTTTTTT.

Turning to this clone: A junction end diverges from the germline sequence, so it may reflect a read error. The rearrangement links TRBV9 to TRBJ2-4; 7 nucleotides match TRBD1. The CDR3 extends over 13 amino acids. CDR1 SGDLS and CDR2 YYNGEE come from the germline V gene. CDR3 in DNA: TGTGCCAGCAGCGCAGACAGGGCGAACAGTCAGTACTTC. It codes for CASSADRANSQYF.

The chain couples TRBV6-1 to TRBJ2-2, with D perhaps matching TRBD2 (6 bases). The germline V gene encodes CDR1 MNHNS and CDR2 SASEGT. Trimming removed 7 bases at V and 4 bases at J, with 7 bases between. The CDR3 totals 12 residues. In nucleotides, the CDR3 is TGTGCCAGCAATAGCGGCACCGGGGAGCTGTTTTTT. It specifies CASNSGTGELFF.